The present T cell receptor (beta chain) was sequenced within a study of Graves' ophthalmopathy and Graves' hyperthyroidism. Overall study findings and caveats: Forecasting of ophthalmopathy progression by the model achieved about 71% sensitivity and approximately 72% specificity.

Using RNA transcripts, the TCR beta CDR3 regions were amplified. An initial RT-PCR round employing HTBI primers preceded a second-round multiplex PCR. In TCRdb, the multiplex PCR reads were re-called with MiXCR into one record per CDR3 protein. The sample shows 500,000 to 700,000 distinct CDR3 sequences, roughly 40% of them seen only once. Germline V gene data show CDR1 as SGHAT and CDR2 as FQDESV (reference sequence). Trimming shortened V by 3 bases and J by 3 bases, and 12 bases separated the two germline ends. The CDR3 length is 14 residues. This clonotype was observed many times. Its antigen is unidentified. Hyperthyroidism patients were newly diagnosed, under 2 months' duration, aged 18 to 65.

Sequencing input: peripheral blood or thyroid tissue (not recorded which). The origin of this receptor is an adult man with Graves' hyperthyroidism. The rearrangement links TRBV11-1 to TRBJ2-7; no reliable D call. CDR3 residues: CASSFATGFYEQYF. CDR3 nucleotides: TGTGCCAGCAGCTTTGCTACCGGGTTCTACGAGCAGTACTTC.